Following are 2 T cell receptor beta chains from one sample sequenced in a study of early T cells in non-severe SARS-CoV-2 infection. TCRdb used MiXCR to reprocess the 5' RACE reads, holding one entry per CDR3 protein. This table holds tens of thousands of distinct CDR3 sequences, 4.5% to 7.5% found once. The sample was whole blood. The receptors derive from an adult who was a healthcare worker with PCR-confirmed SARS-CoV-2 infection or an uninfected control (not recorded which).

This clonotype was observed many times. The chain employs TRBV6-5 and TRBJ2-1; D gene unclear. Germline-derived CDR1 and CDR2 are MNHEY and SVGAGI. Trimming took 7 bases from V and 4 from J, leaving 17 bases between them. The CDR3 runs to 15 residues. DNA of the CDR3: TGTGCCAGCACCAAAGAGGTAGACGGGTACAATGAGCAGTTCTTC. This codes for CASTKEVDGYNEQFF.

The gene calls are TRBV5-4 and TRBJ2-3, with D uncertain. This CDR3 region has 14 residues. The germline V gene encodes CDR1 SGHNT and CDR2 YYREEE (reference sequence). Trimming shortened V by 2 bases and J by 3 bases, and 10 bases separated the two germline ends. CDR3 DNA sequence: TGTGCCAGCAGCTTTTGGCCCCAAACAGATACGCAGTATTTT. It encodes CASSFWPQTDTQYF.